A selection of T cell receptor gamma chains follows, all from one sample in a study of intestinal T cells in coeliac disease. TCRdb re-processed the multiplex PCR reads using CATT. The table lists around 800 gamma-chain clones, around 48% of them singletons. The sequenced material came from a duodenal biopsy. All receptors come from a human donor with celiac disease. The CDR3 runs from the conserved cysteine through the conserved F or W. Clone size, where shown, is once, few, many, or a class for clones that have expanded.

abundance: .
v_gene: TRGV4
j_gene: TRGJP1
CDR3nt: TGTGCCACCTGGGATGGGGATCGCGGAGGGTGGTTTACCACTGGTTGGTTCAAGATATTT
CDR3aa: CATWDGDRGGWFTTGWFKIF

abundance: .
v_gene: TRGV10
j_gene: TRGJ1/TRGJ2
CDR3nt: TGTGCTGCGTGGGATCCCATTTATTATAAGAAACTCTTT
CDR3aa: CAAWDPIYYKKLF

abundance: .
v_gene: TRGV11
j_gene: TRGJ1/TRGJ2
CDR3nt: TGTGCCTGCTGGATTAGACCATTTATTTATAAGAAACTCTTT
CDR3aa: CACWIRPFIYKKLF

abundance: few
v_gene: TRGV10
j_gene: TRGJP1
CDR3nt: TGTGCTGCGTGGGATTTATTGGCCCTCACTGGTTGGTTCAAGATATTT
CDR3aa: CAAWDLLALTGWFKIF

abundance: once
v_gene: TRGV5
j_gene: TRGJ1/TRGJ2
CDR3nt: TGTGCCACCTGCGATACACATTATTATAAGAAACTCTTT
CDR3aa: CATCDTHYYKKLF

abundance: .
v_gene: TRGV8
j_gene: TRGJ1/TRGJ2
CDR3nt: TGTGCCATCCTGGGATATTGTTATAAGAAACTCTTT
CDR3aa: CAILGYCYKKLF

abundance: large
v_gene: TRGV9
j_gene: TRGJ1/TRGJ2
CDR3nt: TGTGCCTTGTGGGAGGTGCGGGAGAAAGGGTATAAGAAACTCTTT
CDR3aa: CALWEVREKGYKKLF

abundance: .
v_gene: TRGV11
j_gene: TRGJP2
CDR3nt: TGTGCTGCTGGATTATATTGGATCAAGACGTTT
CDR3aa: CAAGLYWIKTF

abundance: few
v_gene: TRGV10
j_gene: TRGJ1/TRGJ2
CDR3nt: TGTGCTGCGTGGGATTATAACCCCCTCCATTATTATAAGAAACTCTTT
CDR3aa: CAAWDYNPLHYYKKLF

abundance: .
v_gene: TRGV11
j_gene: TRGJP2
CDR3nt: TGTGCCTGCTGGGTAGTCAGCGGGAGGATCAAGACGTTT
CDR3aa: CACWVVSGRIKTF

abundance: once
v_gene: TRGV8
j_gene: TRGJ1/TRGJ2
CDR3nt: TGTGCCACCTGGGGTAGGGGGGGTGGAGATTTGGATTATTATAAGAAACTCTTT
CDR3aa: CATWGRGGGDLDYYKKLF

abundance: few
v_gene: TRGV10
j_gene: TRGJ1/TRGJ2
CDR3nt: TGTGCTGCGTGGGATTACGGCAATGCAGATTATTATAAGAAACTCTTT
CDR3aa: CAAWDYGNADYYKKLF

abundance: large
v_gene: TRGV2
j_gene: TRGJP1
CDR3nt: TGTGCCACCAGACCTCCCACTGGTTGGTTCAAGATATTT
CDR3aa: CATRPPTGWFKIF

abundance: few
v_gene: TRGV10
j_gene: TRGJP1
CDR3nt: TGTGCTGCGTGGCGCTACACTGGTTGGTTCAAGATATTT
CDR3aa: CAAWRYTGWFKIF

abundance: .
v_gene: TRGV10
j_gene: TRGJ1/TRGJ2
CDR3nt: TGTGCTGCGTGGGATTCCACATATAAGAAACTCTTT
CDR3aa: CAAWDSTYKKLF

abundance: hyperexpanded
v_gene: TRGV3
j_gene: TRGJP1
CDR3nt: TGTGCCACCTGGGACAGTACTGGTTGGTTCAAGATATTT
CDR3aa: CATWDSTGWFKIF

abundance: .
v_gene: TRGV10
j_gene: TRGJP1
CDR3nt: TGTGCTGCGTGGAGTATTTGTATTGGTTGGTTCAAGATATTT
CDR3aa: CAAWSICIGWFKIF

abundance: .
v_gene: TRGV10
j_gene: TRGJ1/TRGJ2
CDR3nt: TGTGCTGCGTGCCTCGACCGGGGATATAAGAAACTCTTT
CDR3aa: CAACLDRGYKKLF

abundance: .
v_gene: TRGV9
j_gene: TRGJP1
CDR3nt: TGTGCCTTGTGGGAGGGTGCCCATACCACTGGTTGGTTCAAGATATTT
CDR3aa: CALWEGAHTTGWFKIF

abundance: .
v_gene: TRGV8
j_gene: TRGJ1/TRGJ2
CDR3nt: TGTGCCACCTTGGGACCATACTTGAATTATTATAAGAAACTCTTT
CDR3aa: CATLGPYLNYYKKLF

abundance: hyperexpanded
v_gene: TRGV10
j_gene: TRGJP2
CDR3nt: TGTGCTGCGTTTCAGGGTGATTGGATCAAGACGTTT
CDR3aa: CAAFQGDWIKTF

abundance: .
v_gene: TRGV8
j_gene: TRGJP1
CDR3nt: TGTGCCACCTGGGATAGTTGGCACTTGGTTGGTTTCAAGATATTT
CDR3aa: CATWDSWHLVGFKIF

abundance: .
v_gene: TRGV2
j_gene: TRGJP1
CDR3nt: TGTGCCACTGGGCGGCCCCGAATGGGTGGTTGGTTCAAGATATTT
CDR3aa: CATGRPRMGGWFKIF

abundance: large
v_gene: TRGV8
j_gene: TRGJ1/TRGJ2
CDR3nt: TGTGCCACCTGGGAGCCCTTGGTTTATAAGAAACTCTTT
CDR3aa: CATWEPLVYKKLF

abundance: large
v_gene: TRGV5
j_gene: TRGJ1/TRGJ2
CDR3nt: TGTGCCACCTGGGACAGGCCGGTAGATTATAAGAAACTCTTT
CDR3aa: CATWDRPVDYKKLF

abundance: .
v_gene: TRGV3
j_gene: TRGJ1/TRGJ2
CDR3nt: TGTGCCACCTGGGACGAGCCATATAAGAAACTCTTT
CDR3aa: CATWDEPYKKLF

abundance: large
v_gene: TRGV8
j_gene: TRGJP1
CDR3nt: TGTGCCACCTGGGATAAGGGGGGGGATACCACTGGTTGGTTCAAGATATTT
CDR3aa: CATWDKGGDTTGWFKIF

abundance: .
v_gene: TRGV4
j_gene: TRGJP2
CDR3nt: TGTGCCACCTACATATATATAGTAGTTGATTGGATCAAGACGTTT
CDR3aa: CATYIYIVVDWIKTF

abundance: .
v_gene: TRGV4
j_gene: TRGJ1/TRGJ2
CDR3nt: TGTGCCACCTGGGACCCCCAATCTATGAAACTCTTT
CDR3aa: CATWDPQSMKLF

abundance: .
v_gene: TRGV8
j_gene: TRGJP1
CDR3nt: TGTGCCACCTGGGATAGGCGGGACCACCTCGGTTGGTTCAAGATATTT
CDR3aa: CATWDRRDHLGWFKIF

abundance: few
v_gene: TRGV4
j_gene: TRGJ1/TRGJ2
CDR3nt: TGTGCACCTGGGATGGTTAAGAAACTCTTT
CDR3aa: CAPGMVKKLF

abundance: few
v_gene: TRGV2
j_gene: TRGJ1/TRGJ2
CDR3nt: TGTGCCACCTGGGACGGTCCGATTATTAATAAGAAACTCTTT
CDR3aa: CATWDGPIINKKLF

abundance: .
v_gene: TRGV4
j_gene: TRGJ1/TRGJ2
CDR3nt: TGTGCCACCTGGGATGGGTCCGGGATTATAAAGAAACTCTTT
CDR3aa: CATWDGSGIIKKLF

abundance: .
v_gene: TRGV4
j_gene: TRGJP1
CDR3nt: TGTGCCCACCTGGGATGGGGACGCGGAGGGCGGTTTACCACTGGTTGGTTCAAGATATTT
CDR3aa: CAHLGWGRGGRFTTGWFKIF

abundance: .
v_gene: TRGV9
j_gene: TRGJ1/TRGJ2
CDR3nt: TGTGCCTTGTGGGGAGGCGATAATTATTATAAGAAACTCTTT
CDR3aa: CALWGGDNYYKKLF